This TCR beta chain was observed in a study of blood T cell repertoires in COVID-19. In the study overall: Some COVID-19 samples were acute and others convalescent; all came from the United States, Italy and Spain. PBMCs, B-cell-depleted T cells, or T cells were the source of the cDNA or gDNA that made up the material.

Clones were sequenced by immunoSEQ multiplex PCR, and TCRdb holds only the in-frame ones, with some missing. In the table there are about 280,000 clones, nearly 90% of which are singletons. CDR3 size: 14 residues. Germline V CDR1 and CDR2: LGHDT, YNNKEL (reference sequence). After removal of 5 bases from V and 5 bases from J, the junction contained 8 bases not matched to a gene. Material for sequencing was peripheral blood. The genes are TRBV3-1 (or the pseudogene TRBV3-2) and TRBJ1-2; 7 bases align to TRBD1. This sequence was found in a man between 18 and 29 years old with active or convalescent COVID-19. CDR3 nucleotide sequence: TGTGCCAGCAGCGAGGACAGGTACCTATATGGCTACACCTTC. Its protein product is CASSEDRYLYGYTF.